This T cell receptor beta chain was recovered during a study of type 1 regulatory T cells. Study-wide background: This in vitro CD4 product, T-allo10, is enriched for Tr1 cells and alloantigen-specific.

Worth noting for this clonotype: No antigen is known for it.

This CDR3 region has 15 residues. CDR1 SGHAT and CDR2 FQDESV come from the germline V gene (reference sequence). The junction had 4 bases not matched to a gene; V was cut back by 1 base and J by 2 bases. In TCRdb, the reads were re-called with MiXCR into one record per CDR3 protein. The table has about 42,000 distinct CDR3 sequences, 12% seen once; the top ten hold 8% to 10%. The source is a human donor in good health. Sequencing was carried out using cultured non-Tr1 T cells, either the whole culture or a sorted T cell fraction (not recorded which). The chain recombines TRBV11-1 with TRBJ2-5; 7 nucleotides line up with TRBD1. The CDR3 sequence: CASSLEGQNQETQYF. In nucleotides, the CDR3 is TGTGCCAGCAGCTTAGAGGGACAGAATCAAGAGACCCAGTACTTC.